The 26 T cell receptor beta chains below all came from one sample that was sequenced in a study of T cells in Graves' hyperthyroidism and ophthalmopathy. Authors of the study amplified TCR beta CDR3 regions from RNA transcripts. TCR CDR3 underwent first-round RT-PCR with the HTBI primer set. Via MiXCR, TCRdb re-called the multiplex PCR reads, giving one row per CDR3 protein. Of about 700,000 distinct CDR3 sequences listed, approximately 14% are singletons. Sequencing input: blood. The source is a woman under 30 with Graves' hyperthyroidism.

This clonotype has ten or more counts. This chain links TRBV6-2 or TRBV6-3 with TRBJ2-7; 9 bases are shared with TRBD2. Germline CDR1 MNHEY, CDR2 SVGEGT. The CDR3 spans 13 residues. The ends lost 8 bases at V and 3 bases at J; junction bases unmatched: 5. The CDR3 sequence: CASGREGRYEQYF. Here the CDR3 DNA reads TGTGCCAGCGGGCGGGAGGGCCGCTACGAGCAGTACTTC.

This clonotype was seen more than once but under ten times. This sequence joins TRBV7-6 and TRBJ2-5; D is unresolved. The germline V and J ends were trimmed by 1 base and 5 bases, with 11 bases remaining between them. In germline, CDR1 is SGHVS, CDR2 FNYEAQ. The CDR3 runs 14 residues. The chain's CDR3 is CASSLDPARETQYF. DNA for the CDR3: TGTGCCAGCAGCTTAGACCCGGCCAGGGAGACCCAGTACTTC.

This clonotype was detected many times. The chain uses TRBV11-2 and TRBJ2-7; no clear D gene. V was cut by 3 bases and J by 5 bases, with 8 bases left in between. Germline V CDR1 and CDR2: SGHAT, FQNNGV. The CDR3 runs to 12 residues. The CDR3 loop reads CASSFVTHEQYF. The CDR3 DNA reads TGTGCCAGCAGCTTTGTCACCCACGAGCAGTACTTC. Full variable domain (rest looked up from reference TRBV11-2 and TRBJ2-7): EAGVAQSPRYKIIEKRQSVAFWCNPISGHATLYWYQQILGQGPKLLIQFQNNGVVDDSQLPKDRFSAERLKGVDSTLKIQPAKLEDSAVYLCASSFVTHEQYFGPGTRLTVT.

The rearrangement joins TRBV29-1 to TRBJ1-5; perhaps TRBD1 as D (6 bases). The CDR3 sequence is 14 residues long. Germline V CDR1 and CDR2: SQVTM, ANQGSEA. V was pared by 4 bases and J by 2 bases, with 12 bases between. The CDR3 DNA reads as TGCAGCGTTGTCACAGGGTCCGGCAATCAGCCCCAGCATTTT. Translation: CSVVTGSGNQPQHF.

This clonotype has only a few counts. The V and J genes are TRBV18 and TRBJ2-1, with a possible D match to TRBD2 (6 bases). The CDR3 loop spans 15 amino acids. Germline values: CDR1 KGHSH, CDR2 LQKENI. V dropped 3 bases and J dropped 11 bases, with 20 bases sitting between them. CDR3 DNA: TGTGCCAGCTCACCCTCCGGGACTGGGCTTGGAAAGCAGTTCTTC. Amino acids: CASSPSGTGLGKQFF.

This clonotype appeared many times. The rearrangement uses TRBV19 and TRBJ2-7, with 8 bases fitting TRBD1. Trimming cost V 5 bases and J 2 bases; bases outside gene matches: 5. The CDR3 length is 14 residues. CDR1 and CDR2 (germline): LNHDA, SQIVND (reference sequence). This CDR3 reads CASSPTTGAYEQYF. CDR3 DNA: TGTGCCAGTAGTCCGACGACAGGGGCCTACGAGCAGTACTTC.

This clonotype was counted at least ten times. The chain uses TRBV12-3 or TRBV12-4 and TRBJ2-7; 8 bases are a match to TRBD2. The junction had 8 bases not matched to a gene; V was cut back by 5 bases and J by 2 bases. The CDR3 loop spans 15 amino acids. CDR3 residues: CASSPGGGRAYEQYF. CDR3 nucleotide sequence: TGTGCCAGCAGTCCCGGCGGGGGGCGAGCCTACGAGCAGTACTTC.

This clonotype was found many times. CDR3 region: CASGLAGITNTGELFF. The DNA for the CDR3 is TGTGCGTCGGGACTAGCGGGAATCACGAACACCGGGGAGCTGTTTTTT. The chain recombines TRBV13 with TRBJ2-2; 13 bases match TRBD2. The CDR3 runs to 16 residues. Germline V CDR1 and CDR2: PRHDT, FYEKMQ (reference sequence).

At least ten counts were recorded for this clonotype. The V gene is TRBV12-3 or TRBV12-4, the J gene TRBJ1-6, with a weak D call TRBD1 (6 bases). The CDR3 extends over 14 amino acids. Trimming took 6 bases from V and 9 from J, leaving 15 bases between them. CDR3 loop: CASSLTGSGSPLHF. As DNA, the CDR3 is TGTGCCAGCAGCCTCACAGGGTCCGGTTCACCCCTCCACTTT.

This chain links TRBV2 with TRBJ1-4; D ambiguous. From germline, CDR1 is SNHLY and CDR2 FYNNEI. V lost 7 bases, J lost 0 bases, and 15 bases lay in between. This CDR3 region has 16 residues. The CDR3 region is CASTPRLLATNEKLFF. CDR3 nucleotide sequence: TGTGCCAGCACGCCGAGACTCCTTGCAACTAATGAAAAACTGTTTTTT.

This clonotype was recorded many times. This chain uses TRBV7-9 with TRBJ2-7, with TRBD1 identical over 8 bases. This CDR3 is 15 amino acids long. The J segment lost 2 bases and the V segment lost 4 bases, leaving 7 bases of the junction unmatched. The germline CDR1 and CDR2 sequences are SEHNR and FQNEAQ (reference sequence). The CDR3: CASSSRTGKAYEQYF. The CDR3 DNA sequence: TGTGCCAGCAGCTCAAGGACAGGGAAGGCCTACGAGCAGTACTTC.

This clonotype was recorded at least ten times. The rearrangement links TRBV7-2 to TRBJ2-3; 10 nucleotides agree with TRBD2. Per the germline V gene, CDR1 is SGHTA and CDR2 is FQGNSA. The CDR3 is made up of 14 amino acids. The V segment lost 5 bases and the J segment 4 bases; nucleotides outside the gene matches: 3. The CDR3, as DNA: TGTGCCAGCAGCCTTGGACTAGCGGCAGATACGCAGTATTTT. This sequence encodes CASSLGLAADTQYF.

This clonotype showed up just a few times. The chain is built from TRBV30 and TRBJ2-7; no reliable D call. Trimming left V 4 bases short and J 5 bases short, with 12 bases between. The CDR3 runs 12 residues. The germline gives CDR1 GTSNPN, CDR2 SVGIG (reference sequence). The CDR3 sequence is CAWKLAGHEQYF. In DNA, the CDR3 is TGTGCCTGGAAGTTGGCTGGCCACGAGCAGTACTTC. Full variable domain (missing parts from reference TRBV30 and TRBJ2-7): SQTIHQWPATLVQPVGSPLSLECTVEGTSNPNLYWYRQAAGRGLQLLFYSVGIGQISSEVPQNLSASRPQDRQFILSSKKLLLSDSGFYLCAWKLAGHEQYFGPGTRLTVT.

V is TRBV3-1 and J is TRBJ2-7, with a possible D match to TRBD2 (5 bases). This CDR3 contains 13 residues. The V end was cut by 3 bases, the J end by 7 bases, with 13 bases between. Germline V CDR1 and CDR2: LGHDT, YNNKEL (reference sequence). The CDR3 DNA follows: TGTGCCAGCAGCCATCGGACCCCGGGGGAGCAGTACTTC. Protein: CASSHRTPGEQYF.

The chain employs TRBV5-1 and TRBJ2-1, with 14 nucleotides matching TRBD2. Germline assignment: CDR1 SGHRS and CDR2 YFSETQ. The CDR3 contains 15 residues. Trimming took 4 bases from V and 9 from J; bases not matched to a gene: 6. The CDR3 region has the DNA TGCGCCAGCAGCATGGGACTAGCGGGAGTTGGTGAGCAGTTCTTC. Protein: CASSMGLAGVGEQFF. Using reference TRBV5-1 and TRBJ2-1 for the parts outside the CDR3, the full variable domain is KAGVTQTPRYLIKTRGQQVTLSCSPISGHRSVSWYQQTPGQGLQFLFEYFSETQRNKGNFPGRFSGRQFSNSRSEMNVSTLELGDSALYLCASSMGLAGVGEQFFGPGTRLTVL.

A few counts support this clonotype. This chain uses TRBV15 with TRBJ2-1; D remains unclear. CDR3 length: 16 residues. Per the germline V gene, CDR1 is LNHNV and CDR2 is YYDKDF (reference sequence). Trimming cost V 1 base and J 0 bases, with 10 bases left between them. CDR3 residues: CATSRGMGSSYNEQFF. The CDR3 DNA sequence: TGTGCCACCAGCAGAGGGATGGGAAGCTCCTACAATGAGCAGTTCTTC.

The table lists this clonotype with a few counts. This chain uses TRBV4-1 with TRBJ2-2; 8 positions agree with TRBD2. The CDR3 is 17 amino acids. Germline trimming cut 0 bases from V and 6 bases from J; bases unmatched to any gene: 9. Germline loops: CDR1 MGHRA, CDR2 YSYEKL. As DNA, the CDR3 is TGCGCCAGCAGCCAAGATCGGGGACTAGTTCAAGCCGGGGAGCTGTTTTTT. Protein product: CASSQDRGLVQAGELFF.

The chain joins TRBV5-1 to TRBJ2-7; D unclear. This CDR3 comprises 14 residues. Germline assignment: CDR1 SGHRS and CDR2 YFSETQ. V was cut by 7 bases and J by 2 bases, with 16 bases left in between. The CDR3 sequence is CASRQLLPPYEQYF. CDR3 in DNA: TGCGCCAGCCGCCAGCTGTTACCACCCTACGAGCAGTACTTC.

This clonotype was counted between two and nine times. This chain connects TRBV7-3 to TRBJ2-2; D unresolved. V was pared by 5 bases and J by 7 bases, with 17 bases between. The CDR3 sequence is 15 residues long. Germline V gene sequence: CDR1 SGHTA, CDR2 FQGTGA. The CDR3 loop reads CASSPGSRLNGELFF. The CDR3 DNA is TGTGCCAGCAGCCCCGGAAGTAGATTGAACGGGGAGCTGTTTTTT.

The CDR3 DNA is TGCAGTGCCGGGGGACTTCTAGAGGAGGAGACCCAGTACTTC. Its protein product is CSAGGLLEEETQYF. V gene TRBV20-1 combines with J gene TRBJ2-5, with D perhaps matching TRBD2 (6 bases). Trimming took off 6 bases at V and 5 bases at J, with 19 bases between the two ends. Germline V gene lookup returns CDR1 DFQATT and CDR2 SNEGSKA (reference sequence). CDR3 size: 14 residues.

Of note for this clonotype: A clone one base away is much larger, so this may be a read error. The chain has TRBV20-1 and TRBJ1-2; D is perhaps TRBD1 (6 bases). This CDR3 is built from 15 residues. V was cut by 0 bases and J by 1 base, with 12 bases left in between. Per germline, CDR1 DFQATT and CDR2 SNEGSKA (reference sequence). CDR3 sequence: CSARDLQGINYGYTF. The CDR3 nucleotides read TGCAGTGCTAGAGATCTACAGGGAATTAACTATGGCTACACCTTC.

V gene TRBV6-1 combines with J gene TRBJ2-1; 9 bases line up with TRBD2. Germline V gives CDR1 MNHNS, CDR2 SASEGT. After removal of 1 base from V and 5 bases from J, the junction contained 12 bases not matched to a gene. This CDR3 spans 18 amino acids. CDR3 coding DNA: TGTGCCAGCAGTGAAGACAGGGCTCGGCTAGCGGGACACAATGAGCAGTTCTTC. It yields the protein CASSEDRARLAGHNEQFF.

This clonotype was recorded at least ten times. This rearrangement joins TRBV7-8 to TRBJ2-5; weak D call: TRBD1 (6 bases). The V and J ends lost 3 bases and 1 base respectively, with 21 bases between them. This CDR3 has 18 amino acids. CDR1 and CDR2 (germline): SGHVS, FQNEAQ. The chain's CDR3 is CASSFCEGDPGPQETQYF. CDR3 DNA: TGTGCCAGCAGCTTCTGCGAGGGGGACCCAGGGCCCCAAGAGACCCAGTACTTC.

This clonotype has only one observation. The rearrangement links TRBV4-2 to TRBJ2-1; the match to TRBD2 covers 13 bases. CDR1 and CDR2 (germline): LGHNA, YNFKEQ. The V and J ends lost 0 bases and 10 bases, in that order; junction bases with no gene match: 6. The CDR3 sequence is 16 residues long. The CDR3 sequence is CASSQELGLAGKEQFF. The DNA of the CDR3 is TGTGCCAGCAGCCAAGAGCTGGGACTAGCGGGAAAAGAGCAGTTCTTC.

This clonotype came up once. The chain has TRBV12-3 or TRBV12-4 and TRBJ1-2; 8 bases are a match to TRBD1. The CDR3 is 14 residues long. The V gene end was trimmed by 6 bases and the J gene end by 8 bases; junction bases not matched to a gene: 11. CDR3 DNA sequence: TGTGCCAGCAGCGCCAACAGGGGGTCGGGCGGCTACACCTTC. Its translation is CASSANRGSGGYTF.

Comment on this clonotype: This may arise from a read error, as a much more abundant clone is one base away. This chain's CDR3 is CASSESGLVINDQFF. The CDR3 coding sequence is TGTGCCAGCAGTGAGTCAGGACTAGTTATCAATGATCAGTTCTTC. The genes are TRBV6-1 and TRBJ2-1; 7 positions agree with TRBD2. The CDR3 contains 15 residues. The germline gives CDR1 MNHNS, CDR2 SASEGT.